This TCR beta chain was sequenced for a study of blood T cell repertoires in COVID-19. Looking at the study overall: Acute and convalescent COVID-19 samples came from the United States, Italy and Spain. The cDNA or gDNA used as material had been derived from T cells, B-cell-depleted T cells, or PBMCs.

CDR1 and CDR2 from the germline V gene are LGHDT and YNNKEL (reference sequence). V lost 0 bases, J lost 2 bases, and 14 bases lay in between. CDR3 size: 16 residues. Per the authors' pipeline: Nucleated cell counts were estimated from reference gene primer amplification. The protocol was immunoSEQ multiplex PCR, while the TCRdb copy is restricted to in-frame clones and leaves out a portion. V and J calls and clone size are copied from that table; D and trimming were computed from the DNA. This table has 220,000 or so clones, 60% to 85% appearing once. This TCR was recovered from a woman between 65 and 79 years old with acute or convalescent COVID-19. Sequencing was performed on peripheral blood. The V gene is TRBV3-1 (or the pseudogene TRBV3-2), the J gene TRBJ2-7; no definite D call. The CDR3 reads CASSQDVGWAAYEQYF. CDR3 bases: TGTGCCAGCAGCCAAGATGTGGGTTGGGCAGCCTACGAGCAGTACTTC.